The 13 T cell receptor beta chains presented below share a single source sample, sequenced in a study of graft-versus-host responses after intestinal transplantation. These receptors' targets are unknown. The method was immunoSEQ multiplex PCR; TCRdb's version includes in-frame clones alone and lacks a portion of them. The profile shows 75,000 to 100,000 clones, roughly 91% of them singletons. Sequences were derived from unstimulated CD8+ T cells sorted from spleen or lymph node cells, sampled before intestinal transplant. The receptors stem from a human donor who received an intestinal transplant.

V is TRBV11-3 and J is TRBJ2-7; 7 bases agree with TRBD1. This CDR3 has 15 amino acids. Trimming took 4 bases from V and 0 from J; bases not matched to a gene: 6. Germline lookup yields CDR1 SGHNT and CDR2 YENEEA. The CDR3 DNA sequence: TGTGCCAGCAGCTCATGGGACAGTGACTCCTACGAGCAGTACTTC. Protein sequence: CASSSWDSDSYEQYF.

CDR3: CASSQDLNRGHNEQFF. The CDR3 DNA reads as TGCGCCAGCAGCCAAGACCTGAACAGGGGACACAATGAGCAGTTCTTC. The chain links TRBV4-3 to TRBJ2-1; 7 bases match TRBD1. The CDR3 is made up of 16 amino acids. V shed 0 bases, J shed 5 bases, and the junction held 7 bases outside the gene matches. CDR1 and CDR2 (germline): LGHNA, YSLEER.

The rearrangement links TRBV9 to TRBJ1-1, with 7 positions matching TRBD1. The CDR3 is made up of 13 amino acids. The trim removed 3 bases at V and 5 bases at J, leaving 4 bases unmatched. CDR1 is SGDLS and CDR2 is YYNGEE in the germline V gene. DNA of the CDR3: TGTGCCAGCAGCGCCGAACAGGGGACTGAAGCTTTCTTT. Translated: CASSAEQGTEAFF. The entire variable domain, with the rest obtained from reference TRBV9 and TRBJ1-1, is as follows: DSGVTQTPKHLITATGQRVTLRCSPRSGDLSVYWYQQSLDQGLQFLIQYYNGEERAKGNILERFSAQQFPDLHSELNLSSLELGDSALYFCASSAEQGTEAFFGQGTRLTVV.

The chain recombines TRBV9 with TRBJ1-3; TRBD1 agrees at 7 bases. J gave up 2 bases and V 0 bases, and 2 bases lay outside the gene matches. Germline V gene sequence: CDR1 SGDLS, CDR2 YYNGEE. This CDR3 region has 15 residues. The CDR3 region has the DNA TGTGCCAGCAGCGTAGAAACAGGGGCTGGAAACACCATATATTTT. It specifies CASSVETGAGNTIYF.

This chain uses TRBV19 with TRBJ1-4; tentative D call: TRBD1 (6 bases). This CDR3 has 14 residues. CDR1 LNHDA and CDR2 SQIVND come from the germline V gene (reference sequence). The V and J ends lost 10 bases and 8 bases respectively, with 20 bases between them. The CDR3 sequence is CATTSGTPLEKLFF. The CDR3 DNA reads as TGTGCCACGACTTCCGGGACACCATTAGAAAAACTGTTTTTT. Full variable domain (rest looked up from reference TRBV19 and TRBJ1-4): DGGITQSPKYLFRKEGQNVTLSCEQNLNHDAMYWYRQDPGQGLRLIYYSQIVNDFQKGDIAEGYSVSREKKESFPLTVTSAQKNPTAFYLCATTSGTPLEKLFFGSGTQLSVL.

This clone turned up a few times. The chain has TRBV5-6 and TRBJ1-4, with TRBD1 identical over 7 bases. The germline V gene encodes CDR1 SGHDT and CDR2 YYEEEE. With 0 bases clipped from V and 5 bases from J, the junction kept 1 base outside the gene matches. The CDR3 contains 14 residues. In DNA, the CDR3 is TGTGCCAGCAGCTTGGGGGGACAGAATGAAAAACTGTTTTTT. The encoded protein is CASSLGGQNEKLFF.

The chain employs TRBV6-6 and TRBJ2-1, with TRBD2 identical over 12 bases. Germline V gives CDR1 MNHNY, CDR2 SVGAGI (reference sequence). V lost 5 bases and J lost 8; bases outside the gene matches: 10. CDR3 length: 16 amino acids. CDR3 protein: CASSPLTSGSYHEQFF. For the CDR3, the DNA is TGTGCCAGCAGTCCCCTGACTAGCGGGAGTTATCATGAGCAGTTCTTC.

The V gene is TRBV5-4, the J gene TRBJ2-7, with 7 bases matching TRBD2. The CDR3 has 15 residues. The V gene's germline CDR1 is SGHNT and CDR2 YYREEE (reference sequence). V dropped 3 bases and J dropped 4; count of bases not matched to a gene: 10. CDR3 nucleotides: TGTGCCAGCAGCTGGGATACTAGCGCCGCATACGAGCAGTACTTC. It codes for CASSWDTSAAYEQYF.

The chain joins TRBV29-1 to TRBJ1-1, with no clear D. Germline assignment: CDR1 SQVTM and CDR2 ANQGSEA. There are 14 residues in the CDR3. The ends were cut back, 0 bases at V and 7 bases at J, with 15 bases in the middle. The CDR3 DNA follows: TGCAGCGTTGAAGATTATTCGGTATCTAATGAAGCTTTCTTT. As protein: CSVEDYSVSNEAFF. The variable domain in full, completed from reference TRBV29-1 and TRBJ1-1, reads SAVISQKPSRDICQRGTSLTIQCQVDSQVTMMFWYRQQPGQSLTLIATANQGSEATYESGFVIDKFPISRPNLTFSTLTVSNMSPEDSSIYLCSVEDYSVSNEAFFGQGTRLTVV.

DNA of the CDR3: TGCGCCAGCATGAGACAGGGTAGGAGTGAAAAACTGTTTTTT. It specifies CASMRQGRSEKLFF. The gene calls are TRBV10-2 and TRBJ1-4; TRBD1 aligns across 7 bases. The V gene end was trimmed by 7 bases and the J gene end by 7 bases; junction bases not matched to a gene: 9. The CDR3 is 14 amino acids. The germline gives CDR1 WSHSY, CDR2 SAAADI.

The J gene is TRBJ1-2, the V gene TRBV5-1; D gene unclear. In germline, CDR1 is SGHRS, CDR2 YFSETQ. This CDR3 spans 14 amino acids. The V end lost 0 bases, the J end lost 4 bases, and 10 bases lay between the germline ends. CDR3 nucleotide sequence: TGCGCCAGCAGCTTGGCCGTAGTGCCCTATGGCTACACCTTC. Amino acid sequence: CASSLAVVPYGYTF.

The chain joins TRBV19 to TRBJ2-7; D not certain. Trimming cost V 5 bases and J 2 bases, with 10 bases left between them. Germline CDR1 LNHDA, CDR2 SQIVND (reference sequence). This CDR3 has 13 amino acids. The CDR3 DNA is TGTGCCAGTAGTGCCGAGCATGCCTACGAGCAGTACTTC. Translation gives CASSAEHAYEQYF.

V gene TRBV13 combines with J gene TRBJ2-7; weak D call: TRBD1 (5 bases). Germline CDR1 reads PRHDT; CDR2 reads FYEKMQ (reference sequence). The ends were cut back, 5 bases at V and 0 bases at J, with 11 bases in the middle. The length of the CDR3 is 14 residues. CDR3 sequence: CASSQGGNSYEQYF. In DNA form, the CDR3 reads TGTGCCAGCAGCCAGGGTGGTAACTCCTACGAGCAGTACTTC.